One sample yielded the 23 T cell receptor beta chains listed below, sequenced in a study of blood T cell repertoires in COVID-19. Libraries were prepared by immunoSEQ multiplex PCR; TCRdb keeps only in-frame clonotypes and omits some of them. The sample lists some 200,000 clones; around 90% were seen once. The sequencing sample was made of peripheral blood. These receptors came from a man younger than 35 with active or convalescent COVID-19.

This sequence joins TRBV5-1 and TRBJ1-3, with D tentatively TRBD1 (5 bases). CDR3 size: 15 residues. Per the germline V gene, CDR1 is SGHRS and CDR2 is YFSETQ. V was pared by 1 base and J by 2 bases, with 10 bases between. The CDR3 DNA reads as TGCGCCAGCAGCTTGCAGGCAGGGCCTGGAAACACCATATATTTT. This encodes CASSLQAGPGNTIYF.

V and J are TRBV5-1 and TRBJ2-5; TRBD2 matches 11 bases. This CDR3 has 14 amino acids. Per germline, CDR1 SGHRS and CDR2 YFSETQ. V lost 7 bases, J lost 5 bases, and 7 bases stayed unmatched. The CDR3 sequence: CASLAGGGRETQYF. The CDR3 nucleotides read TGCGCCAGCCTAGCGGGAGGAGGACGGGAGACCCAGTACTTC.

Written as DNA, the CDR3 is TGTGCCAGCAGCCCCAGAGGTCCCGCTAACTATGGCTACACCTTC. As protein: CASSPRGPANYGYTF. The chain recombines TRBV4-2 with TRBJ1-2; no firm D call. Trimming left V 4 bases short and J 0 bases short, with 12 bases between. The CDR3 runs 15 residues. CDR1 is LGHNA, CDR2 YNFKEQ, per germline.

Notes on this clone: This sequence may be a read error, since a much larger clone differs from it by one base. The V call is TRBV5-8, the J call TRBJ2-7; 9 bases map to TRBD1. Unmatched junction bases numbered 1, after V lost 4 bases and J lost 2 bases. Germline loops: CDR1 SGHTS, CDR2 YDEGEE. This CDR3 has 13 amino acids. This chain's CDR3 is CASSRTGAYEQYF. CDR3 sequence (DNA): TGTGCCAGCAGCCGGACAGGGGCCTACGAGCAGTACTTC.

The chain employs TRBV30 and TRBJ1-5, with TRBD1 matching over 7 bases. The CDR3 covers 14 residues. From germline, CDR1 is GTSNPN and CDR2 SVGIG (reference sequence). Losses at the gene ends were 3 bases for V and 3 bases for J; bases not matched to a gene: 5. The CDR3 protein is CAWSATGFNQPQHF. CDR3 coding DNA: TGTGCCTGGAGCGCGACAGGGTTCAATCAGCCCCAGCATTTT.

The chain employs TRBV10-2 and TRBJ1-2, with 9 bases aligning to TRBD1. V trimming: 4 bases; J trimming: 6 bases; junction bases outside the gene matches: 9. This CDR3 has 15 amino acids. CDR1 and CDR2 from the germline V gene are WSHSY and SAAADI. The CDR3: CASSVGQGSLDGYTF. The DNA of the CDR3 is TGCGCCAGCAGTGTGGGACAGGGATCTCTGGATGGCTACACCTTC.

Only a few counts were recorded for this clone. The chain links TRBV11-2 to TRBJ1-5; D not certain. V dropped 1 base and J dropped 4 bases, with 5 bases sitting between them. The CDR3 consists of 13 residues. From germline, CDR1 is SGHAT and CDR2 FQNNGV. The CDR3 coding sequence is TGTGCCAGCAGCTTAGCACTGAATCAGCCCCAGCATTTT. Protein product: CASSLALNQPQHF.

The V call is TRBV6-1, the J call TRBJ1-5; no clear D. Trimming took 3 bases from V and 0 from J, leaving 9 bases between them. The CDR3 is made up of 15 amino acids. Germline-derived CDR1 and CDR2 are MNHNS and SASEGT. The CDR3 loop is CASSDESNSNQPQHF. The DNA for the CDR3 is TGTGCCAGCAGTGACGAGAGCAATAGCAATCAGCCCCAGCATTTT.

This clone was recorded only once. This chain connects TRBV30 to TRBJ1-6; no definite D call. Trimming took 2 bases from V and 7 from J, leaving 9 bases between them. Germline loops: CDR1 GTSNPN, CDR2 SVGIG (reference sequence). There are 13 residues in the CDR3. In DNA form, the CDR3 reads TGTGCCTGGAGTCCGGGAGCGAATTCACCCCTCCACTTT. Amino acid sequence: CAWSPGANSPLHF.

This chain connects TRBV28 to TRBJ1-5; unclear D gene. V was pared by 5 bases and J by 5 bases, with 13 bases between. Germline V CDR1 and CDR2: MDHEN, SYDVKM. The CDR3 runs to 14 residues. The CDR3 nucleotides read TGTGCCAGCAGTCGTCCGGGAGGCGATCAGCCCCAGCATTTT. It specifies CASSRPGGDQPQHF.

This clone turned up a few times. This sequence joins TRBV6-6 and TRBJ1-3, with D uncertain. Germline V gene sequence: CDR1 MNHNY, CDR2 SVGAGI (reference sequence). V lost 7 bases and J 0 bases, leaving 16 bases between the germline ends. The CDR3 runs to 16 residues. This CDR3 reads CASTSSQDFSGNTIYF. The CDR3, as DNA: TGTGCCAGCACCTCGAGCCAGGACTTCTCTGGAAACACCATATATTTT.

The chain links TRBV5-1 to TRBJ2-7; D is perhaps TRBD1 (6 bases). The V end was cut by 4 bases, the J end by 0 bases, with 8 bases between. CDR3 length: 13 amino acids. Germline V CDR1 and CDR2: SGHRS, YFSETQ. This CDR3 reads CASSRQDSYEQYF. CDR3 DNA sequence: TGCGCCAGCAGCCGACAGGACTCCTACGAGCAGTACTTC.

A remark on this clone: Germline is not matched at one junction end, which may reflect a read error. The rearrangement uses TRBV7-7 and TRBJ2-2; possibly TRBD2 for D (5 bases). This CDR3 spans 16 amino acids. Germline V CDR1 and CDR2: SSHAT, FNYEAQ (reference sequence). The CDR3 spells CASSLGDGANTGELFF. The CDR3 bases are TGTGCTAGCAGCTTAGGAGACGGGGCGAACACCGGGGAGCTGTTTTTT.

V and J are TRBV5-4 and TRBJ2-1; 8 positions agree with TRBD1. The V segment lost 5 bases and the J segment 4 bases; nucleotides outside the gene matches: 11. CDR1 and CDR2 (germline): SGHNT, YYREEE (reference sequence). The CDR3 runs to 16 residues. The CDR3 coding sequence is TGTGCCAGCAGTTTTAGTAAAGGGACAGGATACAATGAGCAGTTCTTC. Its translation is CASSFSKGTGYNEQFF.

The chain uses TRBV3-1 (or the pseudogene TRBV3-2) and TRBJ1-1, with a weak D call TRBD1 (5 bases). Germline CDR1 reads LGHDT; CDR2 reads YNNKEL (reference sequence). The CDR3 has 15 amino acids. The V end lost 0 bases, the J end lost 1 base, and 9 bases lay between the germline ends. CDR3 sequence: CASSQDNGGNTEAFF. CDR3 bases: TGTGCCAGCAGCCAAGATAACGGGGGGAACACTGAAGCTTTCTTT.

This chain connects TRBV6-6 to TRBJ1-1, with 7 bases aligning to TRBD1. Germline CDR1 reads MNHNY; CDR2 reads SVGAGI (reference sequence). Trimming at V came to 5 bases and at J to 1 base, leaving 7 bases not matched to a gene. This CDR3 region has 15 residues. The CDR3 spells CASSAGTVENTEAFF. CDR3 bases: TGTGCCAGCAGTGCGGGGACAGTTGAGAACACTGAAGCTTTCTTT.

The gene calls are TRBV28 and TRBJ2-1; D not certain. CDR1 and CDR2 from the germline V gene are MDHEN and SYDVKM. The V gene lost 4 bases and the J gene lost 1 base, with 8 bases spanning the gap. CDR3 length: 14 residues. Written as DNA, the CDR3 is TGTGCCAGCAGTTCACGGCGGTCCTACAATGAGCAGTTCTTC. This encodes CASSSRRSYNEQFF.

The chain links TRBV29-1 to TRBJ2-7; possible D gene TRBD2, 6 bases. V lost 0 bases and J 9 bases, leaving 9 bases between the germline ends. CDR1 is SQVTM, CDR2 ANQGSEA, per germline. This CDR3 comprises 11 residues. The CDR3 DNA follows: TGCAGCGTTGAAGATGTCGGGAGGCAGTACTTC. It codes for CSVEDVGRQYF.

This chain uses TRBV7-9 with TRBJ1-1; a possible D gene is TRBD1 (6 bases). Trimming left V 6 bases short and J 1 base short, with 12 bases between. Germline values: CDR1 SEHNR, CDR2 FQNEAQ (reference sequence). This CDR3 comprises 14 residues. CDR3 nucleotides: TGTGCCAGCAGAACAGGACAGACGAACACTGAAGCTTTCTTT. Translated: CASRTGQTNTEAFF. The entire variable domain, with the rest obtained from reference TRBV7-9 and TRBJ1-1, is as follows: DTGVSQNPRHKITKRGQNVTFRCDPISEHNRLYWYRQTLGQGPEFLTYFQNEAQLEKSRLLSDRFSAERPKGSFSTLEIQRTEQGDSAMYLCASRTGQTNTEAFFGQGTRLTVV.

The V call is TRBV30, the J call TRBJ2-7; 9 bases align to TRBD1. Per germline, CDR1 GTSNPN and CDR2 SVGIG (reference sequence). V lost 2 bases to trimming and J lost 3 bases; unmatched junction nucleotides: 8. The CDR3 has 15 residues. The CDR3 DNA reads as TGTGCCTGGAGTACTCCGGGACAGGGCTACTACGAGCAGTACTTC. It specifies CAWSTPGQGYYEQYF.

The V call is TRBV30, the J call TRBJ2-5; D uncertain. Germline assignment: CDR1 GTSNPN and CDR2 SVGIG (reference sequence). The length of the CDR3 is 13 residues. Trimming pared 0 bases from V and 0 bases from J, leaving 5 bases between. CDR3 protein: CAWSVSNQETQYF. The CDR3 nucleotides are TGTGCCTGGAGTGTTTCTAACCAAGAGACCCAGTACTTC.

The V gene is TRBV9, the J gene TRBJ2-6, with unresolved D. Germline values: CDR1 SGDLS, CDR2 YYNGEE. This CDR3 region has 16 residues. Between the trimmed V and J ends, which lost 0 bases and 0 bases, there was a span of 7 bases. CDR3 nucleotide sequence: TGTGCCAGCAGCGTAGCAATGAGCTCTGGGGCCAACGTCCTGACTTTC. Its protein is CASSVAMSSGANVLTF.

This clone was counted a single time. The V call is TRBV6-5, the J call TRBJ1-3, with 7 positions matching TRBD1. V was pared by 8 bases and J by 0 bases, with 7 bases of the junction left unmatched. In germline, CDR1 is MNHEY, CDR2 SVGAGI. The CDR3 is made up of 15 amino acids. The CDR3, as DNA: TGTGCCAGCGGAGGGGGCACCCTCTCTGGAAACACCATATATTTT. It codes for CASGGGTLSGNTIYF.